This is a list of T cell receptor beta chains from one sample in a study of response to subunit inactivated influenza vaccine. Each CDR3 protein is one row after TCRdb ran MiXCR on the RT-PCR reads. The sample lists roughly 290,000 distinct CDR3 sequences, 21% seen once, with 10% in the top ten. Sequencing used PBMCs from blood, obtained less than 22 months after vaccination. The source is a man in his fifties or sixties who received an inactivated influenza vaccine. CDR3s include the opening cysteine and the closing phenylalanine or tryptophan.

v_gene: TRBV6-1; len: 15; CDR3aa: CASTAPGPNTGELFF
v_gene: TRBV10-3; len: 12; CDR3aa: CAIRDPPDTQYF
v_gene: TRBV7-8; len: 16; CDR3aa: CASSLATSGGYNEQFF
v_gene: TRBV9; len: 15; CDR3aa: CASSSLAGGQDTQYF
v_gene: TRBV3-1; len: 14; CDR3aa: CASSQVPVRQPQHF
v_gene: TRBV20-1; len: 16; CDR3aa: CSAPNIRDRGTDTQYF
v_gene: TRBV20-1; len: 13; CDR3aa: CSARDIWENGYTF
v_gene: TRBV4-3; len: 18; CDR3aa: CASSQDAARGVGNTEAFF
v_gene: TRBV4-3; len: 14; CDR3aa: CASSRATSGYEQYF
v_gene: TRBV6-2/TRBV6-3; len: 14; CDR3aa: CASRLDSNNQPQHF
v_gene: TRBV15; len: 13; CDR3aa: CATRGTGNYGYTF
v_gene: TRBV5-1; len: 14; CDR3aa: CASSDGQPNEKLFF
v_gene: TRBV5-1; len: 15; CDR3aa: CASSLDGISNQPQHF
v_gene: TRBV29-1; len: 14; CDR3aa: CSVEGIAGAYEQYF
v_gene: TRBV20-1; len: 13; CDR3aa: CSATIPQNTEAFF
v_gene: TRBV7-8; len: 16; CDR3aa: CASSRLAGNSYNEQFF
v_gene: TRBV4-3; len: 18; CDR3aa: CASSQDITGGSLGQPQHF
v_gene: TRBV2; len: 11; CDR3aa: CASSDGLTQYF
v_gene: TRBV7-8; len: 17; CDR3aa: CASSRTPRNRPVQPQHF
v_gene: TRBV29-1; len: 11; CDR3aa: CSVDALGELFF
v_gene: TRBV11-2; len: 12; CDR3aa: CASTEGVYEQYF
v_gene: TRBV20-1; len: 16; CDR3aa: CSASPTSGRVGNEQFF
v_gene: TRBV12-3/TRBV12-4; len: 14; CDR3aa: CASSLEQGVYGYTF
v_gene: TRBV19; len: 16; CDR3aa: CASSPRTGVLSYEQYF
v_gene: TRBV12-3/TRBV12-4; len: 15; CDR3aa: CASAPTVNLNTEAFF
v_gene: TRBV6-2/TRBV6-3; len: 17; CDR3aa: CASSSPSGRARLDEQFF
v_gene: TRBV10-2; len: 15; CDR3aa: CASSEQGSLNEKLFF
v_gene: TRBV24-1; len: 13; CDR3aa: CATSDHRDRAKHF
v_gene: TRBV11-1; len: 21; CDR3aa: CASSLGITGSMRLSSYNEQFF
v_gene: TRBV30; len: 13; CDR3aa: CAWSFTKAYEQYF
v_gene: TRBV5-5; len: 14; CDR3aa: CASSLQGSRAEAFF
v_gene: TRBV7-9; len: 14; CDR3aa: CASSSLEGNPEAFF
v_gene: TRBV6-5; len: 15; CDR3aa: CASTYTGFSNQAQHF
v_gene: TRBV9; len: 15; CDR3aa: CASSDTGAMGYGYTF
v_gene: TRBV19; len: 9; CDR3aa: CASGDTQYF
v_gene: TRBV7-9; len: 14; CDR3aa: CASSSRGLYNEQFF
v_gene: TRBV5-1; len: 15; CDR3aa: CASSQTGRVNQPQHF
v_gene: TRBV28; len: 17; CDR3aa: CASSLIFRGSRFYGYTF
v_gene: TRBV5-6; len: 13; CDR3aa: CASSLGQSYEQYF
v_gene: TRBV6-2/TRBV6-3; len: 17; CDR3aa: CASSYSNEITSGNTIYF
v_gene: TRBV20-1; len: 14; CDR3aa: CSARPPNREPEAFF
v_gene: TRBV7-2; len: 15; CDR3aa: CASSLVAATNEKLFF
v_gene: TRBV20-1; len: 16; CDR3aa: CSARFSWDRAVDTQYF
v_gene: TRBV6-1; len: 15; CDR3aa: CASSRDSGNTGELFF
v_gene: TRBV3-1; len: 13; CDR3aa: CASSQGKDQPQHF
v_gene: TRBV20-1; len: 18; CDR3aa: CSASTGTYGVGGFYGYTF
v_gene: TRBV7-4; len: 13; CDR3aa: CASSLDGAYGYTF
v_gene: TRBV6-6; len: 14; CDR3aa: CASSYEGTVQPQHF